Included here is one TCR beta chain sequence, with context. Its cognate antigen is unknown. Other DNA variants within this sample encode the same CDR3. This record comes from a study of shared clonotypes between healthy human individuals. Points from the study as a whole: Unshared clonotypes carried lower generation probabilities than those common to all four donors.

Assay used: immunoSEQ multiplex PCR; TCRdb lists only in-frame clones, some missing. The repertoire holds some 580,000 clones, with 98% as singletons. Germline lookup yields CDR1 SGDLS and CDR2 YYNGEE. V was clipped by 0 bases and J by 6 bases, with 10 bases between them. This CDR3 comprises 13 residues. CD45RO negativity and positive selection for CCR7 defined naive CD8 cells, a population that excluded terminally differentiated effector memory CD45RA+ cells. The V call is TRBV9, the J call TRBJ2-7; D unresolved. The receptor comes from a man aged 25 to 40 in good health. Sequences were obtained from naive CD8+ T cells sorted from blood. In DNA, the CDR3 is TGTGCCAGCAGCGTAGGAGGTGGAACCGAGCAGTACTTC. It is translated as CASSVGGGTEQYF.